These T cell receptor beta chains were read from a single sample in a study of early T cells in non-severe SARS-CoV-2 infection. TCRdb processed the 5' RACE reads anew with MiXCR; each CDR3 protein has one entry. The sample consists of around 83,000 distinct CDR3 sequences, less than 11% of them appearing once. Sequenced here: whole blood, sampled at baseline. The receptors here all came from an adult who was a healthcare worker with PCR-confirmed SARS-CoV-2 infection or an uninfected control (not recorded which). CDR3s include the opening cysteine and the closing phenylalanine or tryptophan. A D gene is named only where the DNA matches it firmly. The size field is filled for only some rows; it gives once, few, many or a size class.

few	TRBV11-2	TRBD2	TRBJ2-5	TGTGCCAGCAGCTTCCGGACTAGCGGGACGGAGACCCAGTACTTC	CASSFRTSGTETQYF
-	TRBV12-2	-	TRBJ2-1	TGTGCAAGTCGAATAGTCAGGACTAGCGGTTACAATGAGCAGTTCTTC	CASRIVRTSGYNEQFF
many	TRBV20-1	-	TRBJ2-1	TGCAGTGCTAGACTTAGCGGTGTTGGGCAGTTCTTC	CSARLSGVGQFF
many	TRBV6-6	TRBD2	TRBJ2-1	TGTGCCAGCAGTTTAGGGCGGCTAGGGACTAGCGGGAGGCGGGAGGATGAGCAGTTCTTC	CASSLGRLGTSGRREDEQFF
-	TRBV28	-	TRBJ1-1	TGTGCCAGCAGTTTACAGGGAGGAGCTTTCTTT	CASSLQGGAFF
-	TRBV20-1	-	TRBJ2-2	TGCAGTGCTAGAGACCCGAACACCGGGGAGCTGTTTTTT	CSARDPNTGELFF
few	TRBV20-1	-	TRBJ2-1	TGCAGTGCGGGAGTCGAGAGCTCCTACAATGAGCAGTTCTTC	CSAGVESSYNEQFF
few	TRBV30	TRBD1	TRBJ1-2	TGTGCCTGGAGTCGGGCAGGGGGCTACGGCTACACCTTC	CAWSRAGGYGYTF
-	TRBV27	TRBD2	TRBJ2-1	TGTGCCAGCAGTGGCCTACTAGCGGGAGTTGAGCAGTTCTTC	CASSGLLAGVEQFF
-	TRBV28	TRBD1	TRBJ2-7	TGTGCCAGCACTCTATCAGGGGGCAGACCCGACGAGCAGTACTTC	CASTLSGGRPDEQYF
-	TRBV6-6	-	TRBJ1-6	TGTGCCAGCAGTTACTCGAAGGACGCCTATAATTCACCCCTCCACTTT	CASSYSKDAYNSPLHF
-	TRBV19	-	TRBJ2-2	TGTGCCAGTAGCAGACAGGGAGGAGGATCCGGGGAGCTGTTTTTT	CASSRQGGGSGELFF
-	TRBV6-1	TRBD1	TRBJ1-5	TGTGCCAGCACTGGACAGGTTAGGAATCAGCCCCAGCATTTT	CASTGQVRNQPQHF
few	TRBV20-1	-	TRBJ2-4	TGCAGTGCAGAGGTGGTTAGGGAGGAAAACATTCAGTACTTC	CSAEVVREENIQYF
-	TRBV20-1	-	TRBJ1-2	TGCAGTGCTAGAAACCGACAGCAAGTTCACTATGGCTACACCTTC	CSARNRQQVHYGYTF
few	TRBV10-2	-	TRBJ1-1	TGTGCCAGCAGTGAAGCACAGGGGAACACTGAAGCTTTCTTT	CASSEAQGNTEAFF
-	TRBV5-4	-	TRBJ2-1	TGTGCCAGCAGCTGGGGCCCTCCCGGGACGAACAATGAGCAGTTCTTC	CASSWGPPGTNNEQFF
-	TRBV28	-	TRBJ1-4	TGTGCCAGCAGTAATAGGGACGCAAAACTGTTTTTT	CASSNRDAKLFF
many	TRBV5-8	TRBD1	TRBJ1-5	TGTGCCAGCAGTCGGCGGGGCCAGGGGGCCAATCAGCCCCAGCATTTT	CASSRRGQGANQPQHF
-	TRBV28	-	TRBJ2-7	TGTGCCAGCAGTTTTAAGGGCTACGAGCAGTACTTC	CASSFKGYEQYF
many	TRBV11-3	-	TRBJ1-5	TGTGCCAGCAGCTTAATGAAGGTGGCGGGTGGCAATCAGCCCCAGCATTTT	CASSLMKVAGGNQPQHF
-	TRBV20-1	TRBD2	TRBJ2-4	TGCAGTGCCGGGGGGGGACTAGCCAAAAACATTCAGTACTTC	CSAGGGLAKNIQYF
many	TRBV5-6	-	TRBJ2-7	TGTGCCAGCAGCTTCTCGGGAGACGAGCAGTACTTC	CASSFSGDEQYF
many	TRBV7-8	TRBD2	TRBJ2-1	TGTGCCAGCAGCTTAGGGGCGGGAGGGCCGTTCTCCTACAATGAGCAGTTCTTC	CASSLGAGGPFSYNEQFF
-	TRBV7-9	-	TRBJ2-7	TGTGCCAGCAGCCGAGAGGGTGCTATGAAGGAGCAGTACTTC	CASSREGAMKEQYF
-	TRBV27	-	TRBJ2-5	TGTGCCAGCAGCAAGCGCTCGTACCACCAAGAGACCCAGTACTTC	CASSKRSYHQETQYF
many	TRBV2	-	TRBJ2-2	TGTGCCAGCAGTCCTGACTCGTACACCGGGGAGCTGTTTTTT	CASSPDSYTGELFF
-	TRBV3-1	TRBD1	TRBJ1-6	TGTGCCAGCAGCCAAACAGGGGCCTTGAATTCACCCCTCCACTTT	CASSQTGALNSPLHF
-	TRBV28	TRBD1	TRBJ1-3	TGTGCCAGCAGAGACCGGACAGGGGGCTCTGGAAACACCATATATTTT	CASRDRTGGSGNTIYF
-	TRBV27	-	TRBJ2-7	TGTGCCTGCAGGGACCTCGGCTACGAGCAGTACTTC	CACRDLGYEQYF
many	TRBV6-6	-	TRBJ1-6	TGTGCCAGCAGTTACTCGGCGAGCTCCTATAATTCACCCCTCCACTTT	CASSYSASSYNSPLHF
few	TRBV20-1	TRBD2	TRBJ2-3	TGCAGTGCGTATACTAGCGGGAGGATAGATACGCAGTATTTT	CSAYTSGRIDTQYF
-	TRBV12-3/TRBV12-4	TRBD1	TRBJ2-3	TGTGCCAGCAGTTTAGGGTCCAGGGGGCTCACAGATACGCAGTATTTT	CASSLGSRGLTDTQYF
-	TRBV20-1	-	TRBJ1-6	TGCAGCGCAACTCCCCCGGGAGGTAATTCACCCCTCCACTTT	CSATPPGGNSPLHF
few	TRBV5-4	-	TRBJ2-7	TGTGCCAGCAGCTTGGGGCTAGCGCCAACCTACGAGCAGTACTTC	CASSLGLAPTYEQYF
many	TRBV28	-	TRBJ1-5	TGTGCCAGCACCGACGATCAGCCCCAGCATTTT	CASTDDQPQHF
-	TRBV5-1	-	TRBJ2-7	TGCGCCAGCAGCACCGAGGGATTAGGATACGAGCAGTACTTC	CASSTEGLGYEQYF
-	TRBV7-9	-	TRBJ2-5	TGTGCCAGCAGCGCCCCCCACGGTGGGGAGAGAGAGACCCAGTACTTC	CASSAPHGGERETQYF
-	TRBV6-5	TRBD2	TRBJ2-7	TGTGCCAGCAGTTACTCGGAACTAGCGGGGCCCTACGAGCAGTACTTC	CASSYSELAGPYEQYF
few	TRBV28	TRBD2	TRBJ2-7	TGTGCCAGCAGTTTCGTAGCGGGAGTACGGTACGAGCAGTACTTC	CASSFVAGVRYEQYF
-	TRBV27	-	TRBJ2-7	TGTGCCAGCAGTTTTGCCGGCCTAAGGGAGGAGCAGTACTTC	CASSFAGLREEQYF
few	TRBV7-3	-	TRBJ1-2	TGTGCCAGCAGCTTAGGGGCTCGCGTCGACTATGGCTACACCTTC	CASSLGARVDYGYTF
many	TRBV6-1	-	TRBJ1-3	TGTGCCAGCACCGAAGCTGGGGGAAACACCATATATTTT	CASTEAGGNTIYF
many	TRBV19	TRBD1	TRBJ2-6	TGTGCCACCGGGACAGGATTGTCTGGGGCCAACGTCCTGACTTTC	CATGTGLSGANVLTF
many	TRBV5-1	-	TRBJ2-7	TGCGCCAGCAGCTTGGAGACCTACTACGAGCAGTACTTC	CASSLETYYEQYF
many	TRBV3-1	-	TRBJ2-7	TGTGCCAGCAGCCAGGCGGGAAGCTCCTACGAGCAGTACTTC	CASSQAGSSYEQYF
-	TRBV28	TRBD2	TRBJ2-7	TGTGCCAGCAGTCCCGAACTAGCGGACTACGAGCAGTACTTC	CASSPELADYEQYF
many	TRBV27	-	TRBJ1-5	TGTGCCAGCAGTTTATCGGGCTCTAGCAGGCCCCAGCATTTT	CASSLSGSSRPQHF
-	TRBV12-3/TRBV12-4	-	TRBJ2-2	TGTGCCAGCAGTTCCGATACCCTGCGGGCCGGGGAGCTGTTTTTT	CASSSDTLRAGELFF
-	TRBV21-1	-	TRBJ2-4	TGTGCCAGCAGCGCACCGCTGACCTTCCGGGGGGTCAAAAACATTCAGTACTTC	CASSAPLTFRGVKNIQYF
-	TRBV5-1	-	TRBJ1-1	TGCGCCAGCAGCTTGTTACAGGGCAGCGCAAGGAACACTGAAGCTTTCTTT	CASSLLQGSARNTEAFF
-	TRBV10-3	-	TRBJ2-7	TGTGCCATCAGTGGAACAGGGGGGGCCTACGAGCAGTACTTC	CAISGTGGAYEQYF
few	TRBV10-3	-	TRBJ1-5	TGTGCCATCAGTGAGGGAGGGGCAATTAATCAGCCCCAGCATTTT	CAISEGGAINQPQHF
many	TRBV4-2	TRBD2	TRBJ2-2	TGTGCCAGCAGCCAAGTCATTTTCGGCGGGAGTTCGCGGGGAACCGGGGAGCTGTTTTTT	CASSQVIFGGSSRGTGELFF
-	TRBV5-1	-	TRBJ2-7	TGCGCCAGCAGCTTGGCCACAGGCTACGAGCAGTACTTC	CASSLATGYEQYF
many	TRBV7-8	-	TRBJ2-7	TGTGCCAGCAGCTTAGCCCAGGGGGGGATATACGAGCAGTACTTC	CASSLAQGGIYEQYF
few	TRBV12-3/TRBV12-4	-	TRBJ2-3	TGTGCCAGCAGTTCCGGGACTTTGGCGTATTTT	CASSSGTLAYF
many	TRBV28	-	TRBJ2-1	TGTGCCAGCAGCCGTCGGGCGGGGTCCTACAATGAGCAGTTCTTC	CASSRRAGSYNEQFF